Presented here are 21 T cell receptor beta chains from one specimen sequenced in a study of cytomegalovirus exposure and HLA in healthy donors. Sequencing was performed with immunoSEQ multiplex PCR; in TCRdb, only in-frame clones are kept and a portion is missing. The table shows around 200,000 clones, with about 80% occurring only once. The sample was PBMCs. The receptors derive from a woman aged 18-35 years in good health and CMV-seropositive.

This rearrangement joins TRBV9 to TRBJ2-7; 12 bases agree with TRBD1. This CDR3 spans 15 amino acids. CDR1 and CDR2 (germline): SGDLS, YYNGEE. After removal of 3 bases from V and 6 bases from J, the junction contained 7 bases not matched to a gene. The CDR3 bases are TGTGCCAGCAGCGGACACGGGACAGGGGGCATCGAGCAGTACTTC. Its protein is CASSGHGTGGIEQYF.

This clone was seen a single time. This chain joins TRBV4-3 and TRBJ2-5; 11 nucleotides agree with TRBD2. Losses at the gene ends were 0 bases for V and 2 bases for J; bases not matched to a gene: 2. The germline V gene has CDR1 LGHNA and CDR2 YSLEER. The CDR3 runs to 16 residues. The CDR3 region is CASSQDRLAGQETQYF. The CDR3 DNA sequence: TGCGCCAGCAGCCAAGATCGACTAGCGGGGCAAGAGACCCAGTACTTC.

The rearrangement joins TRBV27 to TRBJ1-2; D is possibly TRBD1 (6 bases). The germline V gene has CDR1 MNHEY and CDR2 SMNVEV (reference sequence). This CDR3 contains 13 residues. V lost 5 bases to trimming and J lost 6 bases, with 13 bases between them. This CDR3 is CASSASGVHGYTF. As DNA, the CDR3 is TGTGCCAGCAGTGCGTCAGGGGTCCATGGCTACACCTTC.

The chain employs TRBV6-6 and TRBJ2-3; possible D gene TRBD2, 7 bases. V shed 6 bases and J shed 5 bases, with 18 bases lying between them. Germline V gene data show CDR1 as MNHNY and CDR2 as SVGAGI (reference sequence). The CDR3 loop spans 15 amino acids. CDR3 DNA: TGTGCCAGCAGATTCTCGGGGGGCCGCGGAGATACGCAGTATTTT. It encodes CASRFSGGRGDTQYF.

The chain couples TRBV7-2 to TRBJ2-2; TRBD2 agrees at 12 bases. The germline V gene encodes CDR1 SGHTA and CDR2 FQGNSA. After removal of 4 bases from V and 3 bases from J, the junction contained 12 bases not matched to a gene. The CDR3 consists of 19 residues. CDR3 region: CASSSLAGGLGEHTGELFF. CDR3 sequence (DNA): TGTGCCAGCAGCTCTCTAGCGGGGGGGTTGGGCGAACACACCGGGGAGCTGTTTTTT. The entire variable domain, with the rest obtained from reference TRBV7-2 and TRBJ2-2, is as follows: GAGVSQSPSNKVTEKGKDVELRCDPISGHTALYWYRQSLGQGLEFLIYFQGNSAPDKSGLPSDRFSAERTGGSVSTLTIQRTQQEDSAVYLCASSSLAGGLGEHTGELFFGEGSRLTVL.

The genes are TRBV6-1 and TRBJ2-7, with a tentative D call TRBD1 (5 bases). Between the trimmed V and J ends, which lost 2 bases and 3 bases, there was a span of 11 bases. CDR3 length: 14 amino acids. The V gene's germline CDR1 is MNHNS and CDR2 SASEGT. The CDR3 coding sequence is TGTGCCAGCAGTGAATTACAGGACAACTACGAGCAGTACTTC. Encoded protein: CASSELQDNYEQYF.

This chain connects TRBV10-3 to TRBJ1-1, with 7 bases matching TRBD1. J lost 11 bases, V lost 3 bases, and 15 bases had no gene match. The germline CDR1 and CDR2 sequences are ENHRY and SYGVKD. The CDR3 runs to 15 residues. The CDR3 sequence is CAISDSFRGDTGAFF. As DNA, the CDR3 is TGTGCCATCAGTGATAGCTTCAGGGGGGACACTGGGGCTTTCTTT.

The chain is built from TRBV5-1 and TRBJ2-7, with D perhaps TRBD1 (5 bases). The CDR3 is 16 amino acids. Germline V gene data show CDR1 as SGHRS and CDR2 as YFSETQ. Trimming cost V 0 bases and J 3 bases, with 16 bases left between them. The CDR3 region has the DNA TGCGCCAGCAGCTTGGACGGACAAAGCCCGGACTACGAGCAGTACTTC. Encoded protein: CASSLDGQSPDYEQYF.

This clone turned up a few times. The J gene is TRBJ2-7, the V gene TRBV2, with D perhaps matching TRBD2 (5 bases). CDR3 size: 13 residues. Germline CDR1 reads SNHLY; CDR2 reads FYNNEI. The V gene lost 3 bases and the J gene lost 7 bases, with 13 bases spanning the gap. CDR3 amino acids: CASSDGGPREQYF. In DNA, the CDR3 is TGTGCCAGCAGTGACGGAGGCCCGAGGGAGCAGTACTTC.

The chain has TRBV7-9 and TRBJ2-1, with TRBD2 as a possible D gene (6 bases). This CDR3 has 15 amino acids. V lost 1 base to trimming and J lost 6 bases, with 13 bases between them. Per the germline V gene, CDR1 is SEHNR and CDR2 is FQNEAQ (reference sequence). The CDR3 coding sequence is TGTGCCAGCAGCTTAGTTGCAGGGACTTTCAATGAGCAGTTCTTC. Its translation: CASSLVAGTFNEQFF.

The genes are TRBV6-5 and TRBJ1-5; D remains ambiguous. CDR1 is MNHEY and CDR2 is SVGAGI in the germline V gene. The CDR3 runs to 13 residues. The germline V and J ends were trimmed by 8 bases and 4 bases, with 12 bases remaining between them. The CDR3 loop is CASREGLNQPQHF. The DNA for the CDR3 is TGTGCCAGCCGAGAGGGATTAAATCAGCCCCAGCATTTT.

The CDR3 bases are TGTGCCAGCACCGTGGGGGGGAACACTGAAGCTTTCTTT. Its translation is CASTVGGNTEAFF. The chain carries TRBV13 and TRBJ1-1, with D maybe TRBD1 (5 bases). CDR1 PRHDT and CDR2 FYEKMQ come from the germline V gene (reference sequence). The CDR3 loop spans 13 amino acids. V lost 7 bases and J lost 1, with 10 bases in between.

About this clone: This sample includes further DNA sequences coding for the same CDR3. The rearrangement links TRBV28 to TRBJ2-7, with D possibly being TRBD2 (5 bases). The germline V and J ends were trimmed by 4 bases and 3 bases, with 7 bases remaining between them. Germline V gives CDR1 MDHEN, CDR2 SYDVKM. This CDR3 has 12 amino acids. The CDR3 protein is CASSSAGYEQYF. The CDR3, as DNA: TGTGCCAGCAGTTCCGCGGGCTACGAGCAGTACTTC.

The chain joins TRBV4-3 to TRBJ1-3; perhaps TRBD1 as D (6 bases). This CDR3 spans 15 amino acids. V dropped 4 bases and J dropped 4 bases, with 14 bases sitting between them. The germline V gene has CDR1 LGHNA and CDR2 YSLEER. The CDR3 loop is CASSRSQGSGNTIYF. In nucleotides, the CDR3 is TGCGCCAGCAGCCGGAGCCAGGGGTCAGGAAACACCATATATTTT.

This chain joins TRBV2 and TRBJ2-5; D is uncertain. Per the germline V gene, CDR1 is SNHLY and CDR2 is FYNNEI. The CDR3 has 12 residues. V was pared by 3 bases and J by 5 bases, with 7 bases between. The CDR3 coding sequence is TGTGCCAGCAGTGACGTCGGGGAGACCCAGTACTTC. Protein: CASSDVGETQYF.

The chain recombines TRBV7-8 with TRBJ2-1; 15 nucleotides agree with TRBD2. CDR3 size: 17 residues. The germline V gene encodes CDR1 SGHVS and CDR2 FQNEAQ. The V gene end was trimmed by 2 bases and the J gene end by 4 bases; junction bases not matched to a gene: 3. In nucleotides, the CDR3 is TGTGCCAGCAGCTTATGGACTAGCGGGGGGGGTTACAATGAGCAGTTCTTC. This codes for CASSLWTSGGGYNEQFF.

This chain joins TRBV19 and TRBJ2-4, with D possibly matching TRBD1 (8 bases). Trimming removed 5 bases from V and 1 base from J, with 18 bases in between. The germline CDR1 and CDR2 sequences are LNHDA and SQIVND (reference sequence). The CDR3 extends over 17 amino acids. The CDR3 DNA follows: TGTGCCAGTAGTGTCAATACAGGGGGAGGGGCCAAAAACATTCAGTACTTC. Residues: CASSVNTGGGAKNIQYF. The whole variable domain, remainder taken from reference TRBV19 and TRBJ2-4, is DGGITQSPKYLFRKEGQNVTLSCEQNLNHDAMYWYRQDPGQGLRLIYYSQIVNDFQKGDIAEGYSVSREKKESFPLTVTSAQKNPTAFYLCASSVNTGGGAKNIQYFGAGTRLSVL.

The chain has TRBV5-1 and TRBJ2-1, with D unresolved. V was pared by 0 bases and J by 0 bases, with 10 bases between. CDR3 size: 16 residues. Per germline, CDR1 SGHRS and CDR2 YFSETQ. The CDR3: CASSLVSLYSYNEQFF. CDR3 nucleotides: TGCGCCAGCAGCTTGGTCTCCTTATACTCCTACAATGAGCAGTTCTTC.

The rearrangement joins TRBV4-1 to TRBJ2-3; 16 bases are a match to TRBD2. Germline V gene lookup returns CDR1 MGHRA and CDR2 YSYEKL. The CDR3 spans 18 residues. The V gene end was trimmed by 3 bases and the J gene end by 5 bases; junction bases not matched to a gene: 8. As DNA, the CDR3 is TGCGCCAGCAGCCAGGGGACTAGCGGGGGGGCTTTAGGAGATACGCAGTATTTT. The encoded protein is CASSQGTSGGALGDTQYF.

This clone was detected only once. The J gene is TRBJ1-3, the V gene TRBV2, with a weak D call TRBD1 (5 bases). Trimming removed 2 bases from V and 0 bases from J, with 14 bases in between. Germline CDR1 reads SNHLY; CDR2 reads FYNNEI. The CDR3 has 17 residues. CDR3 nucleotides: TGTGCCAGCAGTGAAAGGGGCGACAGATTCTCTGGAAACACCATATATTTT. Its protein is CASSERGDRFSGNTIYF.

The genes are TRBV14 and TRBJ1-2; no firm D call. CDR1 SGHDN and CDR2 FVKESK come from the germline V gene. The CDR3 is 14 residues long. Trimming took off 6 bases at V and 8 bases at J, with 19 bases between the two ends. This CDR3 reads CASSSHGQVYGYTF. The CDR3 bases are TGTGCCAGCAGTTCCCATGGGCAAGTCTACGGCTACACCTTC. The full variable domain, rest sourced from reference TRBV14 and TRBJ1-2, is EAGVTQFPSHSVIEKGQTVTLRCDPISGHDNLYWYRRVMGKEIKFLLHFVKESKQDESGMPNNRFLAERTGGTYSTLKVQPAELEDSGVYFCASSSHGQVYGYTFGSGTRLTVV.